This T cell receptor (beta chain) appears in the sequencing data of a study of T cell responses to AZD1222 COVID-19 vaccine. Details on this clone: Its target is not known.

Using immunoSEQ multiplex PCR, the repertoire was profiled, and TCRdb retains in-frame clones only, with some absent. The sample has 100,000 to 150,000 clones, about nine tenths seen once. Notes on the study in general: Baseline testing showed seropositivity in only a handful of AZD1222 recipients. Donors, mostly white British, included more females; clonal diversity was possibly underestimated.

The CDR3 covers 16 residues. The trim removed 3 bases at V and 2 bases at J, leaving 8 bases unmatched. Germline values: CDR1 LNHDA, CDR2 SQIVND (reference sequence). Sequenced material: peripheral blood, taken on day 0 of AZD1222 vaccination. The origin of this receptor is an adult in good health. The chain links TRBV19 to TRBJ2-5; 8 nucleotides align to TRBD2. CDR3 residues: CASSMTGSGVQETQYF. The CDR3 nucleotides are TGTGCCAGTAGTATGACCGGTAGCGGGGTTCAAGAGACCCAGTACTTC.